This TCR beta chain was recovered during a study of blood T cell repertoires in COVID-19. Background on the study: Researchers got acute and convalescent COVID-19 samples from the United States, Italy and Spain. PBMCs, B-cell-depleted T cells, or T cells were the source of the cDNA or gDNA that made up the material.

The CDR3 extends over 13 amino acids. J gave up 6 bases and V 0 bases, and 2 bases lay outside the gene matches. Per germline, CDR1 SGHRS and CDR2 YFSETQ. Per the study methods: Estimation of nucleated cell counts relied on the amplification of reference gene primers. Clones were read by immunoSEQ multiplex PCR, and TCRdb kept only the in-frame ones, dropping some. The V and J calls and the clone size are those of that table, but D and trimming were determined from the DNA. The sample holds some 70,000 clones, approximately 90% seen once. This TCR derives from a woman aged 70-85 years with acute or convalescent COVID-19. The sample comprised peripheral blood. The rearrangement uses TRBV5-1 and TRBJ1-2; TRBD1 matches at 7 bases. In nucleotides, the CDR3 is TGCGCCAGCAGCTTGGATCAGGGGGATGGCTACACCTTC. It is translated as CASSLDQGDGYTF.